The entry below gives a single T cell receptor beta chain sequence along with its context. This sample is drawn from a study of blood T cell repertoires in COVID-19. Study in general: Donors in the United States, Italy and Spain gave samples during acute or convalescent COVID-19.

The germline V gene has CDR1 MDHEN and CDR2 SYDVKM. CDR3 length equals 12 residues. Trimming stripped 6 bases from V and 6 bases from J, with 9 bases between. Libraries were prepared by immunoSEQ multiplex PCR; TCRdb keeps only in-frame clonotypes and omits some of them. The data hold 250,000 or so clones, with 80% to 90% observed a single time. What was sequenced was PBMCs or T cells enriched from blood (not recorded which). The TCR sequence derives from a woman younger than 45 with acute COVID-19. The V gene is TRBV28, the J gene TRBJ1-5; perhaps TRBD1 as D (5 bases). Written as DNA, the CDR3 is TGTGCCAGCAGCCCAAGGGGTCAGCCCCAGCATTTT. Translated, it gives CASSPRGQPQHF.